Shown below are 27 T cell receptor beta chains from a single sample sequenced in a study of T cell responses to AZD1222 COVID-19 vaccine (dated by TCRdb to the early 2020s). The time point tag for this specimen amounts to: baseline before first vaccination. Libraries came from the immunoSEQ multiplex PCR assay. In TCRdb, the immuneACCESS table is reduced to in-frame sequences with V and J assigned. These tables do not hold every clone; where another copy was compared, an unresolved V gene accounts for under half, and the others remain unexplained. For this sample the table gives tens of thousands of clones, of which roughly 90% were detected only once. The ten largest clones represent around 2.8% of the sample. The sample was peripheral blood, taken on day 0 of AZD1222 vaccination. The source is an adult in good health.

The V and J genes are TRBV6-2 or TRBV6-3 and TRBJ2-6; D unresolved. This CDR3 comprises 17 residues. Germline-derived CDR1 and CDR2 are MNHEY and SVGEGT. V lost 0 bases, J lost 0 bases, and 9 bases lay in between. The CDR3 DNA reads TGTGCCAGCAGTTACTCTTTTAGGTACTCTGGGGCCAACGTCCTGACTTTC. It translates to CASSYSFRYSGANVLTF.

This sequence joins TRBV18 and TRBJ2-3; D remains unclear. Germline V gives CDR1 KGHSH, CDR2 LQKENI. The CDR3 is 14 residues long. The ends were cut back, 5 bases at V and 0 bases at J, with 9 bases in the middle. The CDR3 spells CASSTTSSTDTQYF. Written as DNA, the CDR3 is TGTGCCAGCTCAACAACCTCTAGCACAGATACGCAGTATTTT.

V is TRBV6-5 and J is TRBJ1-2, with unresolved D. V was pared by 5 bases and J by 4 bases, with 11 bases between. The CDR3 is 13 residues long. The germline V gene encodes CDR1 MNHEY and CDR2 SVGAGI. CDR3 sequence (DNA): TGTGCCAGCAGTCTAGGGAAGCGCTATGGCTACACCTTC. It specifies CASSLGKRYGYTF.

A few counts support this clone. The chain recombines TRBV4-1 with TRBJ1-2, with 8 bases lining up with TRBD1. Germline V gives CDR1 MGHRA, CDR2 YSYEKL. The CDR3 totals 17 residues. V lost 2 bases to trimming and J lost 2 bases; unmatched junction nucleotides: 10. The CDR3 here is CASSQNYASGGNYGYTF. The CDR3 DNA reads as TGCGCCAGCAGCCAAAATTACGCTTCAGGGGGCAACTATGGCTACACCTTC.

The chain recombines TRBV27 with TRBJ1-6; TRBD1 agrees at 9 bases. CDR1 and CDR2 from the germline V gene are MNHEY and SMNVEV (reference sequence). J lost 7 bases, V lost 4 bases, and 8 bases had no gene match. The CDR3 runs to 16 residues. CDR3 loop: CASSSDRGRGNSPLHF. The DNA of the CDR3 is TGTGCCAGCAGTTCGGACAGGGGCAGGGGAAATTCACCCCTCCACTTT.

CDR3 sequence: CASSTQNRGELFF. In DNA, the CDR3 is TGTGCCAGTAGTACCCAAAACAGGGGAGAGCTGTTTTTT. The genes are TRBV19 and TRBJ2-2; 7 bases are a match to TRBD1. Germline V lookup: CDR1 LNHDA, CDR2 SQIVND (reference sequence). The CDR3 consists of 13 residues. J was trimmed by 11 bases and V by 4 bases; bases with no gene match: 7.

This clone was seen a few times. The gene calls are TRBV29-1 and TRBJ1-2; D remains unclear. The CDR3 is made up of 11 amino acids. Deletions cut 2 bases from V and 5 bases from J, with 6 bases between. The germline V gene has CDR1 SQVTM and CDR2 ANQGSEA. CDR3 nucleotide sequence: TGCAGCGTTGAAAGTCCTTATGGCTACACCTTC. It translates to CSVESPYGYTF.

This chain connects TRBV29-1 to TRBJ2-1; D call uncertain. Germline V gene lookup returns CDR1 SQVTM and CDR2 ANQGSEA. The ends were cut back, 0 bases at V and 1 base at J, with 10 bases in the middle. The CDR3 consists of 15 residues. The CDR3 DNA sequence: TGCAGCGTTGAAGAAGTGGTTAGGTCCTACAATGAGCAGTTCTTC. Translation: CSVEEVVRSYNEQFF.

The V and J genes are TRBV24-1 and TRBJ2-5; D is perhaps TRBD1 (6 bases). The CDR3 has 14 amino acids. V lost 4 bases and J lost 5, with 13 bases in between. Germline values: CDR1 KGHDR, CDR2 SFDVKD. The CDR3 sequence: CATSDTGSEETQYF. DNA of the CDR3: TGTGCCACCAGTGACACAGGGTCGGAGGAGACCCAGTACTTC.

This chain uses TRBV6-5 with TRBJ1-2, with D hard to call. The germline gives CDR1 MNHEY, CDR2 SVGAGI. The CDR3 is 16 amino acids. V gave up 0 bases and J gave up 4 bases, with 15 bases separating them. The CDR3 sequence is CASSYSSHRGVYGYTF. As DNA, the CDR3 is TGTGCCAGCAGTTACTCGTCCCATCGGGGAGTCTATGGCTACACCTTC.

V is TRBV6-1 and J is TRBJ2-5; TRBD2 might be the D (5 bases). V was trimmed by 4 bases and J by 4 bases, leaving 19 bases between them. CDR1 and CDR2 from the germline V gene are MNHNS and SASEGT. CDR3 length: 16 amino acids. The CDR3 is CASSAHRDAHGETQYF. Written as DNA, the CDR3 is TGTGCCAGCAGTGCTCACCGGGATGCCCACGGAGAGACCCAGTACTTC.

This chain uses TRBV6-5 with TRBJ1-5; 8 bases map to TRBD1. The CDR3 sequence is 13 residues long. V lost 6 bases to trimming and J lost 5 bases; unmatched junction nucleotides: 3. Looked up from germline, CDR1 is MNHEY and CDR2 is SVGAGI. The CDR3 DNA reads TGTGCCAGCAGCCTGGACAGGGATCAGCCCCAGCATTTT. It yields the protein CASSLDRDQPQHF.

This chain links TRBV5-1 with TRBJ2-3, with D perhaps TRBD1 or TRBD2 (6 bases each). Trimming cost V 5 bases and J 0 bases, with 16 bases left between them. In germline, CDR1 is SGHRS, CDR2 YFSETQ. The CDR3 length is 16 residues. This CDR3 is CASRRRGDVSTDTQYF. In DNA, the CDR3 is TGCGCCAGCAGGCGAAGGGGGGACGTTAGCACAGATACGCAGTATTTT.

This clone turned up a few times. In nucleotides, the CDR3 is TGCGCCAGCAGCTTGCTAGGGGTATGGGGAGATACGCAGTATTTT. It yields the protein CASSLLGVWGDTQYF. The chain combines TRBV5-1 with TRBJ2-3; tentatively, D is TRBD1 (5 bases). Germline CDR1 and CDR2: SGHRS and YFSETQ. V was clipped by 1 base and J by 5 bases, with 14 bases between them. The CDR3 is made up of 15 amino acids. Full variable domain (remainder filled in from reference TRBV5-1 and TRBJ2-3): KAGVTQTPRYLIKTRGQQVTLSCSPISGHRSVSWYQQTPGQGLQFLFEYFSETQRNKGNFPGRFSGRQFSNSRSEMNVSTLELGDSALYLCASSLLGVWGDTQYFGPGTRLTVL.

This rearrangement joins TRBV7-8 to TRBJ1-1, with 7 positions matching TRBD1. Trimming removed 0 bases from V and 8 bases from J; junction bases left unmatched: 3. Germline V gene lookup returns CDR1 SGHVS and CDR2 FQNEAQ. This CDR3 spans 13 amino acids. CDR3 in DNA: TGTGCCAGCAGCTTAGCAGGGGACAGAGAAGCTTTCTTT. This sequence encodes CASSLAGDREAFF.

The chain employs TRBV27 and TRBJ2-1; D perhaps matches TRBD1 (6 bases). The germline V gene encodes CDR1 MNHEY and CDR2 SMNVEV (reference sequence). The germline V and J ends were trimmed by 7 bases and 0 bases, with 19 bases remaining between them. The CDR3 length is 17 residues. CDR3 sequence reads: CASKGLPGAPSYNEQFF. The DNA of the CDR3 is TGTGCCAGCAAAGGTCTGCCAGGGGCCCCCTCCTACAATGAGCAGTTCTTC.

The chain couples TRBV3-1 (or the pseudogene TRBV3-2) to TRBJ1-4, with unresolved D. V lost 4 bases, J lost 5 bases, and 14 bases lay in between. The CDR3 is made up of 15 amino acids. Per the germline V gene, CDR1 is LGHDT and CDR2 is YNNKEL (reference sequence). The CDR3 reads CASSPAFTENEKLFF. As DNA, the CDR3 is TGTGCCAGCAGCCCAGCGTTTACTGAGAATGAAAAACTGTTTTTT.

This chain uses TRBV15 with TRBJ2-1; perhaps TRBD2 as D (5 bases). The V and J ends lost 5 bases and 5 bases respectively, with 16 bases between them. This CDR3 comprises 15 residues. Germline-derived CDR1 and CDR2 are LNHNV and YYDKDF (reference sequence). The DNA of the CDR3 is TGTGCCACCAGCTTAAGCGGAAAAGGGAACAATGAGCAGTTCTTC. It yields the protein CATSLSGKGNNEQFF.

The chain couples TRBV9 to TRBJ2-1; 7 nucleotides agree with TRBD1. The CDR3 runs to 16 residues. The trim removed 3 bases at V and 1 base at J, leaving 7 bases unmatched. The germline CDR1 and CDR2 sequences are SGDLS and YYNGEE. The CDR3 nucleotides are TGTGCCAGCAGCGGACAGGGAAAAGGGTCCTACAATGAGCAGTTCTTC. The encoded protein is CASSGQGKGSYNEQFF.

The chain links TRBV28 to TRBJ1-2; D unresolved. V gave up 3 bases and J gave up 6 bases, with 14 bases separating them. The CDR3 spans 14 residues. The germline V gene encodes CDR1 MDHEN and CDR2 SYDVKM. The chain's CDR3 is CASSLVTVRNGYTF. Here the CDR3 DNA reads TGTGCCAGCAGTTTGGTCACGGTGCGGAATGGCTACACCTTC.

This chain joins TRBV2 and TRBJ1-1; a weak D match, TRBD1 (5 bases). This CDR3 contains 12 residues. The ends were cut back, 4 bases at V and 8 bases at J, with 11 bases in the middle. CDR1 SNHLY and CDR2 FYNNEI come from the germline V gene. In DNA, the CDR3 is TGTGCCAGCAGTGCCTCGGGGCGGGAAGCTTTCTTT. Encoded protein: CASSASGREAFF. The whole variable domain, filled in from reference TRBV2 and TRBJ1-1, reads EPEVTQTPSHQVTQMGQEVILRCVPISNHLYFYWYRQILGQKVEFLVSFYNNEISEKSEIFDDQFSVERPDGSNFTLKIRSTKLEDSAMYFCASSASGREAFFGQGTRLTVV.

This rearrangement joins TRBV2 to TRBJ2-3; 10 positions agree with TRBD2. The CDR3 has 16 residues. The germline V gene encodes CDR1 SNHLY and CDR2 FYNNEI. V dropped 6 bases and J dropped 6; count of bases not matched to a gene: 12. This CDR3 is CASRAGPLAGADTQYF. CDR3 nucleotide sequence: TGTGCCAGCAGGGCGGGGCCGCTAGCGGGGGCTGATACGCAGTATTTT.

The gene calls are TRBV9 and TRBJ1-1; 7 bases agree with TRBD1. CDR3 length equals 14 residues. Losses at the gene ends were 4 bases for V and 0 bases for J; bases not matched to a gene: 3. CDR1 is SGDLS and CDR2 is YYNGEE in the germline V gene. The CDR3 is CASSLGGLNTEAFF. As DNA, the CDR3 is TGTGCCAGCAGCCTAGGGGGCTTGAACACTGAAGCTTTCTTT.

The chain employs TRBV10-3 and TRBJ2-3; 7 nucleotides align to TRBD2. The junction had 3 bases not matched to a gene; V was cut back by 3 bases and J by 3 bases. In germline, CDR1 is ENHRY, CDR2 SYGVKD. The CDR3 is 14 amino acids. CDR3 residues: CAISEAGRTDTQYF. DNA of the CDR3: TGTGCCATCAGTGAAGCGGGGAGGACAGATACGCAGTATTTT.

The chain recombines TRBV7-2 with TRBJ2-1; no reliable D call. This CDR3 has 12 amino acids. Trimming removed 5 bases from V and 6 bases from J, with 8 bases in between. The germline V gene encodes CDR1 SGHTA and CDR2 FQGNSA. The CDR3 region is CASSPPANEQFF. As DNA, the CDR3 is TGTGCCAGCAGCCCCCCTGCCAATGAGCAGTTCTTC. Supplemented by reference TRBV7-2 and TRBJ2-1, the full variable domain reads GAGVSQSPSNKVTEKGKDVELRCDPISGHTALYWYRQSLGQGLEFLIYFQGNSAPDKSGLPSDRFSAERTGGSVSTLTIQRTQQEDSAVYLCASSPPANEQFFGPGTRLTVL.

The CDR3 protein is CASSLAGFNQPQHF. In DNA, the CDR3 is TGTGCCAGCAGCTTAGCAGGGTTCAATCAGCCCCAGCATTTT. V usage is TRBV5-6 and J usage is TRBJ1-5; possibly TRBD1 for D (5 bases). Per germline, CDR1 SGHDT and CDR2 YYEEEE. The CDR3 extends over 14 amino acids. The V and J ends lost 2 bases and 3 bases respectively, with 9 bases between them.

CDR3 region: CASSQVGGKVEQFF. The CDR3 coding sequence is TGTGCCAGCAGCCAAGTTGGCGGGAAAGTTGAGCAGTTCTTC. This chain links TRBV4-2 with TRBJ2-1, with a possible D match to TRBD2 (6 bases). CDR3 size: 14 residues. Trimming stripped 1 base from V and 9 bases from J, with 13 bases between. Germline CDR1 LGHNA, CDR2 YNFKEQ.